Below are 18 T cell receptor beta chains sequenced from a single sample in a study of cytomegalovirus exposure and HLA in healthy donors. Researchers ran the PCR with 60 Vbeta and 13 Jbeta primers. Sequencing was performed with immunoSEQ multiplex PCR; in TCRdb, only in-frame clones are kept and a portion is missing. Found here are roughly 71,000 clones, roughly 60% of them singletons; the top ten hold 2.5% to 3%. Sequenced input: PBMCs. The receptors originated from a man younger than 40 in good health and CMV-seronegative.

CDR3 in DNA: TGTGCCAGCAGCTTAGGGGCTAGCGGGGGCTACGAGCAGTACTTC. Amino acid sequence: CASSLGASGGYEQYF. The chain is built from TRBV7-8 and TRBJ2-7; TRBD2 matches at 10 bases. Germline V gene sequence: CDR1 SGHVS, CDR2 FQNEAQ. This CDR3 is 15 amino acids long. The ends lost 1 base at V and 3 bases at J; junction bases unmatched: 3.

This chain uses TRBV7-2 with TRBJ1-3, with 7 bases fitting TRBD1. The CDR3 is made up of 15 amino acids. Per germline, CDR1 SGHTA and CDR2 FQGNSA. V was pared by 1 base and J by 8 bases, with 8 bases of the junction left unmatched. The CDR3 coding sequence is TGTGCCAGCAGCTTAGACGGCAGGGGGTTAGACACCATATATTTT. Amino acids: CASSLDGRGLDTIYF.

This chain links TRBV7-9 with TRBJ1-5; possible D gene TRBD1, 5 bases. Germline V CDR1 and CDR2: SEHNR, FQNEAQ (reference sequence). Trimming pared 5 bases from V and 11 bases from J, leaving 16 bases between. The CDR3 consists of 13 residues. The CDR3 nucleotides read TGTGCCAGCAGCCCGGGCCAAGCGGGGGCCCAGCATTTT. Translating it yields CASSPGQAGAQHF.

This clone was recorded a few times. The chain links TRBV6-1 to TRBJ2-7; 9 bases are shared with TRBD1. Trimming removed 1 base from V and 5 bases from J; junction bases left unmatched: 6. The CDR3 contains 15 residues. Germline loops: CDR1 MNHNS, CDR2 SASEGT. The CDR3 region has the DNA TGTGCCAGCAGTGAAGTCAGGACAGGGGTCCACGAGCAGTACTTC. It codes for CASSEVRTGVHEQYF.

The V call is TRBV7-2, the J call TRBJ1-1; D not certain. CDR1 is SGHTA and CDR2 is FQGNSA in the germline V gene. CDR3 length: 15 residues. The ends were cut back, 1 base at V and 3 bases at J, with 12 bases in the middle. In DNA, the CDR3 is TGTGCCAGCAGCTTAGAAGCGTTGAGGTACACTGAAGCTTTCTTT. Amino acids: CASSLEALRYTEAFF. The full variable domain, with the rest looked up from reference TRBV7-2 and TRBJ1-1, is GAGVSQSPSNKVTEKGKDVELRCDPISGHTALYWYRQSLGQGLEFLIYFQGNSAPDKSGLPSDRFSAERTGGSVSTLTIQRTQQEDSAVYLCASSLEALRYTEAFFGQGTRLTVV.

As regards this clone: This is likely a read error, given that the CDR3 carries no conserved phenylalanine or tryptophan at its end. This sequence joins TRBV4-1 and TRBJ2-3; 7 bases are shared with TRBD2. Looked up from germline, CDR1 is MGHRA and CDR2 is YSYEKL. CDR3 size: 15 residues. After removal of 0 bases from V and 4 bases from J, the junction contained 4 bases not matched to a gene. CDR3 residues: CASSQDWGGADTQYV. The CDR3 coding sequence is TGCGCCAGCAGCCAAGACTGGGGGGGGGCAGATACGCAGTATGTT.

This chain connects TRBV18 to TRBJ2-7, with a tentative D call TRBD1 (5 bases). The CDR3 is 14 residues long. Germline V CDR1 and CDR2: KGHSH, LQKENI. The V and J ends lost 2 bases and 1 base respectively, with 9 bases between them. The CDR3 region is CASSPTTESYEQYF. CDR3 DNA: TGTGCCAGCTCACCAACGACAGAGTCCTACGAGCAGTACTTC.

This clone has only a few counts. This rearrangement joins TRBV4-1 to TRBJ2-3, with 7 bases lining up with TRBD1. The trim removed 4 bases at V and 1 base at J, leaving 8 bases unmatched. The CDR3 consists of 16 residues. Germline loops: CDR1 MGHRA, CDR2 YSYEKL. CDR3 nucleotide sequence: TGCGCCAGCAGCCCCCGGACAGGAGCGGGCACAGATACGCAGTATTTT. Protein: CASSPRTGAGTDTQYF.

The V and J genes are TRBV4-2 and TRBJ2-2; the D gene is possibly TRBD2 (5 bases). V lost 1 base and J 0 bases, leaving 12 bases between the germline ends. In germline, CDR1 is LGHNA, CDR2 YNFKEQ. The CDR3 totals 17 residues. CDR3 nucleotide sequence: TGTGCCAGCAGCCAAGCCTTGGAGGTTGCGAACACCGGGGAGCTGTTTTTT. Protein: CASSQALEVANTGELFF.

V is TRBV5-1 and J is TRBJ2-1; D is possibly TRBD2 (6 bases). V lost 4 bases to trimming and J lost 7 bases, with 21 bases between them. Germline CDR1 reads SGHRS; CDR2 reads YFSETQ. The CDR3 length is 16 residues. The CDR3 sequence: CASSRDFWATGNEQFF. The CDR3 DNA sequence: TGCGCCAGCAGCAGGGACTTCTGGGCCACGGGGAATGAGCAGTTCTTC. The whole variable domain, filled in from reference TRBV5-1 and TRBJ2-1, reads KAGVTQTPRYLIKTRGQQVTLSCSPISGHRSVSWYQQTPGQGLQFLFEYFSETQRNKGNFPGRFSGRQFSNSRSEMNVSTLELGDSALYLCASSRDFWATGNEQFFGPGTRLTVL.

The chain has TRBV6-5 and TRBJ2-5, with TRBD2 identical over 8 bases. This CDR3 spans 15 amino acids. Looked up from germline, CDR1 is MNHEY and CDR2 is SVGAGI. V shed 1 base and J 3 bases; nucleotides not matched to a gene: 4. The DNA of the CDR3 is TGTGCCAGCAGTTACTTTACTAGCGGCAAAGAGACCCAGTACTTC. Translated: CASSYFTSGKETQYF.

This clone came up a few times. The chain combines TRBV27 with TRBJ2-3; D is undetermined. This CDR3 is 14 amino acids long. V lost 0 bases and J 2 bases, leaving 6 bases between the germline ends. The germline CDR1 and CDR2 sequences are MNHEY and SMNVEV (reference sequence). CDR3 nucleotides: TGTGCCAGCAGTTTATCTCCACTCACAGATACGCAGTATTTT. Amino acid sequence: CASSLSPLTDTQYF.

This rearrangement joins TRBV19 to TRBJ2-7; 7 bases agree with TRBD1. From germline, CDR1 is LNHDA and CDR2 SQIVND (reference sequence). The CDR3 totals 13 residues. With 1 base clipped from V and 3 bases from J, the junction kept 0 bases outside the gene matches. CDR3 in amino acids: CASSIGTGYEQYF. The CDR3 DNA follows: TGTGCCAGTAGTATAGGGACAGGCTACGAGCAGTACTTC.

The chain joins TRBV7-2 to TRBJ2-7, with TRBD2 matching 8 bases. The germline V gene encodes CDR1 SGHTA and CDR2 FQGNSA. The CDR3 runs 15 residues. The V and J ends lost 4 bases and 3 bases, in that order; junction bases with no gene match: 8. The CDR3, as DNA: TGTGCCAGCAGCTCCACTAGCGGCGTTCACTACGAGCAGTACTTC. It translates to CASSSTSGVHYEQYF.

This clone was seen more than once but under ten times. The rearrangement joins TRBV7-6 to TRBJ2-2, with D unresolved. Trimming pared 2 bases from V and 0 bases from J, leaving 4 bases between. The CDR3 spans 14 residues. Germline CDR1 and CDR2: SGHVS and FNYEAQ. The CDR3 nucleotides read TGTGCCAGCAGCTTAACTGCGAACACCGGGGAGCTGTTTTTT. Translated: CASSLTANTGELFF.

The chain employs TRBV18 and TRBJ2-7, with D perhaps matching TRBD2 (6 bases). V was pared by 3 bases and J by 7 bases, with 13 bases between. CDR1 is KGHSH and CDR2 is LQKENI in the germline V gene. The length of the CDR3 is 13 residues. The CDR3 coding sequence is TGTGCCAGCTCACCGAACGGGGGTCGGGAGCAGTACTTC. Its protein product is CASSPNGGREQYF.

V is TRBV19 and J is TRBJ2-3, with TRBD1 matching over 8 bases. J gave up 6 bases and V 3 bases, and 2 bases lay outside the gene matches. The length of the CDR3 is 13 residues. In germline, CDR1 is LNHDA, CDR2 SQIVND (reference sequence). The CDR3 region has the DNA TGTGCCAGTAGTATTTACAGGGGGGATACGCAGTATTTT. Translated: CASSIYRGDTQYF.

This clone was seen only a few times. The V and J genes are TRBV2 and TRBJ2-1; 7 bases match TRBD2. The V and J ends lost 7 bases and 7 bases, in that order; junction bases with no gene match: 4. The germline gives CDR1 SNHLY, CDR2 FYNNEI. The CDR3 has 12 amino acids. The CDR3 loop is CASTDGGNEQFF. Written as DNA, the CDR3 is TGTGCCAGCACCGACGGGGGGAATGAGCAGTTCTTC.